Below, 26 T cell receptor beta chains from the same sample are listed, as sequenced in a study of CD8+CD57+ T cells in acquired aplastic anemia. Patients chosen for sequencing had CD8+CD57+ cells that had expanded, as shown by flow cytometry. The use of genomic DNA as template underpinned the TCR beta VDJ and CDR3 profiling. MiXCR, applied by TCRdb to the reads, yields one record per CDR3 protein. The repertoire holds over 150,000 distinct CDR3 sequences, with roughly three fifths as singletons. The sample taken for sequencing was sorted CD4+, CD8+, or CD8+CD57+ T cells (not recorded which) from PBMCs. These receptors were taken from a human donor with aplastic anemia.

Of note for this clonotype: Its ends do not fully match the called genes, so a read error is possible. The chain employs TRBV20-1 and TRBJ2-1; D call uncertain. This CDR3 is built from 12 residues. Germline-derived CDR1 and CDR2 are DFQATT and SNEGSKA (reference sequence). The CDR3 spells CSARRAENEQCF. For the CDR3, the DNA is TGCAGTGCTAGGAGAGCAGAAAATGAGCAGTGCTTC.

Many counts were recorded for this clonotype. The chain has TRBV5-1 and TRBJ1-2; a weak D match, TRBD1 (6 bases). Germline V lookup: CDR1 SGHRS, CDR2 YFSETQ. Trimming removed 5 bases at V and 7 bases at J, with 9 bases between. The CDR3 is 11 amino acids. CDR3 in DNA: TGCGCCAGCAGTTGGACAGTTGGCTACACCTTC. Translating gives CASSWTVGYTF.

This clonotype showed up just a few times. The J gene is TRBJ2-7, the V gene TRBV10-3; 9 bases fit TRBD2. The ends lost 5 bases at V and 2 bases at J; junction bases unmatched: 7. Germline V gene sequence: CDR1 ENHRY, CDR2 SYGVKD. The CDR3 sequence is 15 residues long. CDR3 in amino acids: CAISPISSGTYEQYF. The CDR3 nucleotides are TGTGCCATCAGTCCCATTTCTAGCGGGACCTACGAGCAGTACTTC.

The chain has TRBV7-3 and TRBJ1-5, with D unclear. Germline lookup yields CDR1 SGHTA and CDR2 FQGTGA. V shed 5 bases and J shed 7 bases, with 12 bases lying between them. The CDR3 runs to 13 residues. The CDR3 reads CASSPIEKQPQHF. CDR3 in DNA: TGTGCCAGCAGCCCGATCGAGAAACAGCCCCAGCATTTT. Using reference TRBV7-3 and TRBJ1-5 for the parts outside the CDR3, the full variable domain is GAGVSQTPSNKVTEKGKYVELRCDPISGHTALYWYRQSLGQGPEFLIYFQGTGAADDSGLPNDRFFAVRPEGSVSTLKIQRTERGDSAVYLCASSPIEKQPQHFGDGTRLSIL.

The chain carries TRBV19 and TRBJ2-7; possibly TRBD2 for D (6 bases). Germline V gives CDR1 LNHDA, CDR2 SQIVND (reference sequence). There are 14 residues in the CDR3. Deletions cut 5 bases from V and 5 bases from J, with 16 bases between. The CDR3 bases are TGTGCCAGTAGTCTAGTGGGAGGCCGGAACGAGCAGTACTTC. Protein product: CASSLVGGRNEQYF.

The chain employs TRBV4-1 and TRBJ2-1, with 11 bases lining up with TRBD2. Germline loops: CDR1 MGHRA, CDR2 YSYEKL. The CDR3 has 16 residues. The V gene end was trimmed by 3 bases and the J gene end by 7 bases; junction bases not matched to a gene: 8. This CDR3 is CASSHYTSGGGNEQFF. The CDR3 DNA reads TGCGCCAGCAGCCATTATACTAGCGGGGGTGGAAATGAGCAGTTCTTC.

The V gene is TRBV29-1, the J gene TRBJ1-2; D perhaps matches TRBD1 (6 bases). The V end lost 7 bases, the J end lost 0 bases, and 9 bases lay between the germline ends. The CDR3 covers 12 residues. Germline V gene sequence: CDR1 SQVTM, CDR2 ANQGSEA. CDR3 coding DNA: TGCAGCGCTAGGACAGCTAACTATGGCTACACCTTC. Protein sequence: CSARTANYGYTF.

This clonotype was observed a few times. The rearrangement uses TRBV20-1 and TRBJ2-7; no clear D gene. Germline V gives CDR1 DFQATT, CDR2 SNEGSKA (reference sequence). V shed 3 bases and J shed 3 bases, with 15 bases lying between them. The CDR3 covers 14 residues. CDR3 in DNA: TGCAGTGCTAGGTCCATGGGCCACGACTACGAGCAGTACTTC. Translation: CSARSMGHDYEQYF.

The chain has TRBV7-2 and TRBJ1-1; possibly TRBD1 for D (6 bases). V lost 3 bases, J lost 14 bases, and 19 bases lay in between. The germline CDR1 and CDR2 sequences are SGHTA and FQGNSA. CDR3 size: 13 residues. CDR3 protein: CASSLWTARVVFF. CDR3 in DNA: TGTGCCAGCAGCTTGTGGACAGCCCGCGTAGTCTTCTTT.

The chain links TRBV12-3 or TRBV12-4 to TRBJ1-1, with 7 bases lining up with TRBD1. With V trimmed by 6 bases and J by 10 bases, 8 bases remained unmatched. There are 12 residues in the CDR3. The CDR3 sequence is CASSNRQGVAFF. For the CDR3, the DNA is TGTGCCAGCAGCAATCGACAGGGTGTAGCTTTCTTT.

The chain carries TRBV6-5 and TRBJ1-5; TRBD1 agrees at 9 bases. CDR1 MNHEY and CDR2 SVGAGI come from the germline V gene. The CDR3 sequence is 15 residues long. Trimming at V came to 5 bases and at J to 4 bases, leaving 6 bases not matched to a gene. The CDR3 here is CASSQTGGKNQPQHF. The CDR3 DNA reads TGTGCCAGCAGTCAAACAGGGGGCAAGAATCAGCCCCAGCATTTT.

The chain joins TRBV24-1 to TRBJ2-3, with D unclear. The CDR3 consists of 11 residues. Germline V gene sequence: CDR1 KGHDR, CDR2 SFDVKD. V gave up 5 bases and J gave up 6 bases, with 5 bases separating them. CDR3 amino acids: CATSAVDTQYF. CDR3 in DNA: TGTGCCACCAGTGCCGTGGATACGCAGTATTTT.

This clonotype was counted only a few times. This chain uses TRBV7-2 with TRBJ1-3; tentatively, D is TRBD1 (5 bases). The V end lost 1 base, the J end lost 4 bases, and 11 bases lay between the germline ends. CDR3 length: 15 amino acids. CDR1 SGHTA and CDR2 FQGNSA come from the germline V gene. This CDR3 reads CASSLVGPLGNTIYF. The CDR3 bases are TGTGCCAGCAGCTTAGTGGGGCCTTTGGGAAACACCATATATTTT.

The CDR3 sequence: CASSYSVGTYEQYF. DNA of the CDR3: TGTGCCAGCAGTTACTCGGTTGGCACCTACGAGCAGTACTTC. The chain couples TRBV6-6 to TRBJ2-7; D is uncertain. Germline CDR1 MNHNY, CDR2 SVGAGI (reference sequence). The CDR3 loop spans 14 amino acids. V lost 0 bases and J lost 2, with 8 bases in between.

The CDR3 loop reads CASSSRDSGNGYTF. CDR3 bases: TGTGCCAGCAGTTCCCGGGACAGCGGGAATGGCTACACCTTC. V is TRBV2 and J is TRBJ1-2; 7 bases are a match to TRBD1. With 5 bases clipped from V and 6 bases from J, the junction kept 9 bases outside the gene matches. The CDR3 runs to 14 residues. CDR1 SNHLY and CDR2 FYNNEI come from the germline V gene.

The rearrangement joins TRBV12-3 or TRBV12-4 to TRBJ2-3; weak D call: TRBD2 (6 bases). The CDR3 is 14 amino acids. V was cut by 3 bases and J by 3 bases, with 10 bases left in between. CDR3 region: CASSFTGVTDTQYF. CDR3 in DNA: TGTGCCAGCAGTTTTACGGGGGTAACAGATACGCAGTATTTT.

Note on this clonotype: A read error may account for a junction end that differs from germline. CDR3 nucleotide sequence: TGCGTCAGCAGCTTGGAGACGGCGGACTCCTATAATTCACCCCTCCACTTT. Amino acids: CVSSLETADSYNSPLHF. This chain links TRBV7-2 with TRBJ1-6; D uncertain. Germline CDR1 SGHTA, CDR2 FQGNSA. The CDR3 contains 17 residues.

At least ten counts were recorded for this clonotype. The rearrangement links TRBV24-1 to TRBJ2-1; the match to TRBD1 covers 7 bases. V was clipped by 1 base and J by 0 bases; unmatched bases: 5. The CDR3 has 17 amino acids. CDR1 and CDR2 from the germline V gene are KGHDR and SFDVKD. CDR3 bases: TGTGCCACCAGTGATTTACGACAGGGCAGCTCCTACAATGAGCAGTTCTTC. Amino acid sequence: CATSDLRQGSSYNEQFF.

The V and J genes are TRBV6-5 and TRBJ1-2; D not certain. The length of the CDR3 is 13 residues. Trimming took off 5 bases at V and 2 bases at J, with 9 bases between the two ends. CDR1 is MNHEY, CDR2 SVGAGI, per germline. CDR3: CASSHDGNYGYTF. The CDR3 DNA sequence: TGTGCCAGCAGTCACGACGGCAACTATGGCTACACCTTC.

V and J are TRBV20-1 and TRBJ2-3; D is possibly TRBD1 or TRBD2 (5 bases each). The V end was cut by 5 bases, the J end by 4 bases, with 13 bases between. Looked up from germline, CDR1 is DFQATT and CDR2 is SNEGSKA (reference sequence). The CDR3 contains 13 residues. CDR3 sequence: CSAPGPAADTQYF. DNA of the CDR3: TGCAGTGCTCCGGGACCGGCGGCAGATACGCAGTATTTT.

The chain is built from TRBV10-3 and TRBJ2-7; 15 nucleotides agree with TRBD2. The CDR3 sequence is 18 residues long. V was pared by 11 bases and J by 1 base, with 15 bases of the junction left unmatched. CDR1 ENHRY and CDR2 SYGVKD come from the germline V gene. CDR3: CASGAIGLAGGPSYEQYF. The CDR3 coding sequence is TGTGCCTCCGGTGCTATCGGACTAGCGGGGGGGCCATCCTACGAGCAGTACTTC.

This chain links TRBV19 with TRBJ1-1, with no clear D. This CDR3 is 14 amino acids long. Trimming took off 5 bases at V and 6 bases at J, with 16 bases between the two ends. Germline V gives CDR1 LNHDA, CDR2 SQIVND (reference sequence). The CDR3 nucleotides read TGTGCCAGTAGTTTACGGACCGAGCTCCCTGAAGCTTTCTTT. It codes for CASSLRTELPEAFF.

V is TRBV7-9 and J is TRBJ1-6; 7 positions match TRBD1. With 4 bases clipped from V and 6 bases from J, the junction kept 6 bases outside the gene matches. The CDR3 runs to 15 residues. CDR1 SEHNR and CDR2 FQNEAQ come from the germline V gene (reference sequence). CDR3 bases: TGTGCCAGCAGCTCCCCTACAGGGGCTAATTCACCCCTCCACTTT. Amino acid sequence: CASSSPTGANSPLHF.

This clonotype appeared a single time. The V call is TRBV24-1, the J call TRBJ1-2; D unclear. CDR1 and CDR2 from the germline V gene are KGHDR and SFDVKD. Trimming cost V 3 bases and J 8 bases, with 15 bases left between them. This CDR3 contains 14 residues. CDR3 loop: CATSDRPDPSGYTF. The CDR3 region has the DNA TGTGCCACCAGTGATCGGCCAGATCCCTCCGGCTACACCTTC.

The V gene is TRBV6-5, the J gene TRBJ2-7; D perhaps matches TRBD2 (6 bases). This CDR3 is 13 amino acids long. Germline CDR1 MNHEY, CDR2 SVGAGI. The V end lost 2 bases, the J end lost 1 base, and 6 bases lay between the germline ends. The CDR3 sequence: CASSYSGSYEQYF. The CDR3 DNA is TGTGCCAGCAGTTACAGCGGGTCCTACGAGCAGTACTTC.

The chain recombines TRBV5-1 with TRBJ2-7; 10 nucleotides line up with TRBD2. The CDR3 is made up of 15 amino acids. The J segment lost 5 bases and the V segment lost 6 bases, leaving 11 bases of the junction unmatched. Germline V gene data show CDR1 as SGHRS and CDR2 as YFSETQ. This chain's CDR3 is CASNPAVAGGDEQYF. CDR3 coding DNA: TGCGCCAGCAACCCGGCCGTAGCGGGAGGCGACGAGCAGTACTTC. The variable domain in full, completed from reference TRBV5-1 and TRBJ2-7, reads KAGVTQTPRYLIKTRGQQVTLSCSPISGHRSVSWYQQTPGQGLQFLFEYFSETQRNKGNFPGRFSGRQFSNSRSEMNVSTLELGDSALYLCASNPAVAGGDEQYFGPGTRLTVT.